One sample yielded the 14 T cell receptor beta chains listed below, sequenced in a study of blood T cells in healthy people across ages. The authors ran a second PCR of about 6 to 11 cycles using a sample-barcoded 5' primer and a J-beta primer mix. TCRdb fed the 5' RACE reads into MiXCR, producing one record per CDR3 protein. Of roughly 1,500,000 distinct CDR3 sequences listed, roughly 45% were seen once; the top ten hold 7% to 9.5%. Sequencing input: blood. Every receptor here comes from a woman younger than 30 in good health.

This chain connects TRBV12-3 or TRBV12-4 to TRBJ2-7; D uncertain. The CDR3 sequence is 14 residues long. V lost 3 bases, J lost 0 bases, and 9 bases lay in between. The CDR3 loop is CASSFPDLSYEQYF. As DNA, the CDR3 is TGTGCCAGCAGTTTTCCGGACCTCTCCTACGAGCAGTACTTC.

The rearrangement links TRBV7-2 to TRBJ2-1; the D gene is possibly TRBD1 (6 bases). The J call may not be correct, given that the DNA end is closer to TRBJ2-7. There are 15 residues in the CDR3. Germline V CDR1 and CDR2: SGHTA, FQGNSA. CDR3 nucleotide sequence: TGTGCCAGCAGCCAGGACAGCAGCTCCTACAATGAGCAGTACTTC. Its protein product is CASSQDSSSYNEQYF.

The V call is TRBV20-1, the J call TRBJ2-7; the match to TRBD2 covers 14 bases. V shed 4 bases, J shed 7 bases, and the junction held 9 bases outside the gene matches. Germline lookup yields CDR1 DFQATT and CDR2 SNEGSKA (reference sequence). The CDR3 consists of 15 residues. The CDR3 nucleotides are TGCAGTGCTACCAGGACTAGCGGGAGGTGGGATGAGCAGTACTTC. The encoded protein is CSATRTSGRWDEQYF.

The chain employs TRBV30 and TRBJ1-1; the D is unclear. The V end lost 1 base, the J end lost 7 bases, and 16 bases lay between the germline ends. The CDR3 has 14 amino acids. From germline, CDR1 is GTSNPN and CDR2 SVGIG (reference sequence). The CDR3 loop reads CAWSGEQHSSEAFF. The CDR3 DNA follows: TGTGCCTGGAGTGGGGAACAGCACTCCAGTGAAGCTTTCTTT.

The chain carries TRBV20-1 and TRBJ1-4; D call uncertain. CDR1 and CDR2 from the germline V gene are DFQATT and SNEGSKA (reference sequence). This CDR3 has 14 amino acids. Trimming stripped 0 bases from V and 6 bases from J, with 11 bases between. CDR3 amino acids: CSARDRQVDEKLFF. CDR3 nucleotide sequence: TGCAGTGCTAGAGATCGTCAGGTCGATGAAAAACTGTTTTTT.

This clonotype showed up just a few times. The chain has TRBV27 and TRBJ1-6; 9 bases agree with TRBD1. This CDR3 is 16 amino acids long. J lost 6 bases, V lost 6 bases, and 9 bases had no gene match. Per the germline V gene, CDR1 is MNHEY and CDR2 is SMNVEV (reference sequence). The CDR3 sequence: CASRTPGQGGNSPLHF. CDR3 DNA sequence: TGTGCCAGCAGGACCCCGGGACAGGGAGGTAATTCACCCCTCCACTTT.

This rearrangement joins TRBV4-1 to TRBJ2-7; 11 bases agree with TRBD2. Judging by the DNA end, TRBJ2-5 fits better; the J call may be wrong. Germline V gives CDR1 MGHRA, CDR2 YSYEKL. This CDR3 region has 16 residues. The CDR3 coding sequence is TGCGCCAGCAGCCGAGATCTTAGCGGGGGGGTCGAGACCCAGTACTTC. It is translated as CASSRDLSGGVETQYF.

The CDR3 region has the DNA TGTGCCAGCAGTGGACGGGTCAATCAGCCCCAGCATTTT. Translating gives CASSGRVNQPQHF. This chain connects TRBV27 to TRBJ1-5; D unresolved. Trimming took 5 bases from V and 3 from J, leaving 8 bases between them. CDR1 is MNHEY and CDR2 is SMNVEV in the germline V gene (reference sequence). The CDR3 consists of 13 residues.

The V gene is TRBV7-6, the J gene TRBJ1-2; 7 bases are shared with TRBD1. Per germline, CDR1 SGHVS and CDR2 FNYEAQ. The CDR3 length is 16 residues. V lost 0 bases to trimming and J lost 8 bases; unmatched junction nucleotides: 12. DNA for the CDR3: TGTGCCAGCAGCTTAGCGGAGGCAGGGGGATTCATAGGCTACACCTTC. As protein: CASSLAEAGGFIGYTF.

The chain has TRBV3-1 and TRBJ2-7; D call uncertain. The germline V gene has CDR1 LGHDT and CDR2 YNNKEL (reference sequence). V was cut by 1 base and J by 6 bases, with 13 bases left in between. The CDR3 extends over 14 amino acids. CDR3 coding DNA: TGTGCCAGCAGCCAAGTAAACAGCGCATCCGAGCAGTACTTC. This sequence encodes CASSQVNSASEQYF.

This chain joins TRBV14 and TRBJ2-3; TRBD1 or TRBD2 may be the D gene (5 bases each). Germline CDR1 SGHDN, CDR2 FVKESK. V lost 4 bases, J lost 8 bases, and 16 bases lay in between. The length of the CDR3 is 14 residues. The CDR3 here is CASSLVGAGPTQYF. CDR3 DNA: TGTGCCAGCAGCCTAGTTGGGGCGGGCCCTACGCAGTATTTT.

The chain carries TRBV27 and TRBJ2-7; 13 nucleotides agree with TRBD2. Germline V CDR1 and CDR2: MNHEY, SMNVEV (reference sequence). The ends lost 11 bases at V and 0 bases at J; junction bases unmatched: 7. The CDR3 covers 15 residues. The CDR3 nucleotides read TGTGCCTCCCCGGGACTAGCGGGATGCTCCTACGAGCAGTACTTC. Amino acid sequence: CASPGLAGCSYEQYF.

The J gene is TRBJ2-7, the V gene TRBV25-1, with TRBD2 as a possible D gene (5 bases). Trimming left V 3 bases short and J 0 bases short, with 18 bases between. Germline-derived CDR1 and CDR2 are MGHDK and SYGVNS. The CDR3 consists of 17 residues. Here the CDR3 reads CASSDRVGGRSSYEQYF. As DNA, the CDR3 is TGTGCCAGCAGTGATAGGGTTGGAGGAAGGAGCTCCTACGAGCAGTACTTC.

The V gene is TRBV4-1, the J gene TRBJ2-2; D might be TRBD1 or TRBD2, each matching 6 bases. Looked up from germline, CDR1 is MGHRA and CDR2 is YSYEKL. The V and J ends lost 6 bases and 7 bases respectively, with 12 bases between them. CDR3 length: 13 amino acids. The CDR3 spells CASRPGGGGELFF. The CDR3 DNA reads TGCGCCAGCAGACCCGGGGGCGGCGGGGAGCTGTTTTTT.